This T cell receptor (beta chain) was captured in a study of blood T cell repertoires in COVID-19. Clones were read by immunoSEQ multiplex PCR, and TCRdb kept only the in-frame ones, dropping some. This sample has about 330,000 clones; over 80% occur once, and the top ten carry roughly 8.9%. This CDR3 is 13 amino acids long. V lost 7 bases and J lost 1, with 10 bases in between. Germline CDR1 reads MDHEN; CDR2 reads SYDVKM. The sequence was collected from a man aged 25 to 40 with COVID-19, enrolled during active disease. The V gene is TRBV28, the J gene TRBJ1-1; no reliable D call. Sample: peripheral blood. The CDR3 DNA is TGTGCCAGCACTAATTCAGGGAACACTGAAGCTTTCTTT. This encodes CASTNSGNTEAFF.